These 7 T cell receptor beta chains came from one sample sequenced in a study of metastatic and nonmetastatic thyroid tumors. With MiXCR, TCRdb reprocessed the PCR reads. The sample contains over 20,000 clones, 15% to 19% of which appear only once. Patients were all untreated before their thyroid surgery. Sequences were obtained from blood. The receptors come from a female donor with papillary thyroid cancer or a benign thyroid nodule (not recorded which). Some clones in this sample may be carry-over from other donors' samples.

Comment on this clone: This clone may be a read error of a much larger clone one base away. The chain has TRBV6-2 or TRBV6-3 and TRBJ2-7; D may correspond to TRBD1 or TRBD2 (5 bases each). The CDR3 extends over 15 amino acids. V dropped 6 bases and J dropped 1 base, with 16 bases sitting between them. Germline-derived CDR1 and CDR2 are MNHEY and SVGEGT. For the CDR3, the DNA is TGTGCCAGCAGCCCCAGGGTCCGGGGTTCCTACGAGCAGTACTTC. Translated: CASSPRVRGSYEQYF.

This clone was seen many times. Different DNA sequences within this sample yield the same CDR3. The chain joins TRBV10-3 to TRBJ1-1, with 7 bases identical to TRBD1. The CDR3 has 15 amino acids. Germline assignment: CDR1 ENHRY and CDR2 SYGVKD. Trimming removed 4 bases from V and 3 bases from J; junction bases left unmatched: 8. The CDR3 nucleotides are TGTGCCATCAGTGCTGGGACAGCTTACGACACTGAAGCTTTCTTT. Its protein is CAISAGTAYDTEAFF.

This clone was observed many times. This sequence joins TRBV20-1 and TRBJ1-2; D is possibly TRBD1 (5 bases). Trimming removed 3 bases at V and 8 bases at J, with 16 bases between. Germline V gene sequence: CDR1 DFQATT, CDR2 SNEGSKA (reference sequence). The CDR3 consists of 13 residues. The CDR3 nucleotides are TGCAGTGCTAGCGGTAGTTGGGGGGTAGGCTACACCTTC. Protein product: CSASGSWGVGYTF.

This clone was seen many times. Other DNA sequences in the same sample also yield this CDR3. V and J are TRBV6-6 and TRBJ2-3; D may be TRBD1 (5 bases). V was clipped by 0 bases and J by 2 bases, with 6 bases between them. The CDR3 spans 14 residues. Per germline, CDR1 MNHNY and CDR2 SVGAGI (reference sequence). CDR3 amino acids: CASSYSGPTDTQYF. As DNA, the CDR3 is TGTGCCAGCAGTTACTCGGGGCCCACAGATACGCAGTATTTT.

In its sample, this clone was seen many times. The chain is built from TRBV12-3 or TRBV12-4 and TRBJ2-1; a possible D gene is TRBD1 (5 bases). The germline V and J ends were trimmed by 2 bases and 6 bases, with 17 bases remaining between them. The CDR3 has 16 amino acids. This chain's CDR3 is CASSLWTATQGNEQFF. CDR3 nucleotide sequence: TGTGCCAGCAGTTTATGGACGGCAACCCAGGGCAATGAGCAGTTCTTC.

This clone was counted at least ten times. This chain uses TRBV14 with TRBJ2-7; 10 nucleotides align to TRBD2. Trimming cost V 4 bases and J 3 bases; bases outside gene matches: 3. CDR3 length: 14 amino acids. Germline CDR1 and CDR2: SGHDN and FVKESK. The DNA for the CDR3 is TGTGCCAGCAGCCGAACTAGCGGGGTCTACGAGCAGTACTTC. The encoded protein is CASSRTSGVYEQYF.

By sample share, this clone is medium-sized (0.01 to 0.1%). V is TRBV19 and J is TRBJ1-5; D may be TRBD1 (5 bases). CDR3 length: 15 amino acids. Germline CDR1 LNHDA, CDR2 SQIVND (reference sequence). V was shortened by 3 bases and J by 4 bases, with 13 bases between the two germline ends. In DNA, the CDR3 is TGTGCCAGTAGTATTAAGACAGTCGCAAATCAGCCCCAGCATTTT. It specifies CASSIKTVANQPQHF.